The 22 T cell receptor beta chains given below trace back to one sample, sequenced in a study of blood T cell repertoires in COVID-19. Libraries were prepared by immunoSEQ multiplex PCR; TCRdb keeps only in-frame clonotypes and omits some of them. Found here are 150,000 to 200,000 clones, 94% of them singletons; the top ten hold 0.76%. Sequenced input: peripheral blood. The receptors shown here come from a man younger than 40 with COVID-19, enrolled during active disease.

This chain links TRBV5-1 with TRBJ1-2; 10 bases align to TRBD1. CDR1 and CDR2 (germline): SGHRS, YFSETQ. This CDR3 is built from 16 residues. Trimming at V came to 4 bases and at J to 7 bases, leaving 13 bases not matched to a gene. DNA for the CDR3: TGCGCCAGCAGCAACCGGGACAGGGGCCCCGGGGGTGGCTACACCTTC. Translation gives CASSNRDRGPGGGYTF.

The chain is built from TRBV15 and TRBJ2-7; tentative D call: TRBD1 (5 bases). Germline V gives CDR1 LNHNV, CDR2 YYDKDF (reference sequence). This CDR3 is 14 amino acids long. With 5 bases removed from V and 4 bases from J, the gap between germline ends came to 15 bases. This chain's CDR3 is CATSWGGASYEQYF. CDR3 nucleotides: TGTGCCACCAGCTGGGGTGGGGCTTCATACGAGCAGTACTTC.

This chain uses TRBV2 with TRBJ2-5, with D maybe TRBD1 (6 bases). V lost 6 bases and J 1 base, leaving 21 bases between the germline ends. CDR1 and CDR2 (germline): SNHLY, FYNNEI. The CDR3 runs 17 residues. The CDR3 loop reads CASRGAGLTISQETQYF. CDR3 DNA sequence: TGTGCCAGCAGGGGGGCAGGACTCACCATTTCCCAAGAGACCCAGTACTTC.

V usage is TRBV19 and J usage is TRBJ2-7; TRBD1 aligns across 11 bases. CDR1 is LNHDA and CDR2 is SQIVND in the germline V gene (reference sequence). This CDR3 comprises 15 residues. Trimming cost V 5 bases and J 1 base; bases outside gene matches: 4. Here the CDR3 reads CASSVGTGGSYEQYF. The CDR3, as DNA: TGTGCCAGTAGTGTAGGGACAGGGGGTTCCTACGAGCAGTACTTC. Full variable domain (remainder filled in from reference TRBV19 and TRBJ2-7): DGGITQSPKYLFRKEGQNVTLSCEQNLNHDAMYWYRQDPGQGLRLIYYSQIVNDFQKGDIAEGYSVSREKKESFPLTVTSAQKNPTAFYLCASSVGTGGSYEQYFGPGTRLTVT.

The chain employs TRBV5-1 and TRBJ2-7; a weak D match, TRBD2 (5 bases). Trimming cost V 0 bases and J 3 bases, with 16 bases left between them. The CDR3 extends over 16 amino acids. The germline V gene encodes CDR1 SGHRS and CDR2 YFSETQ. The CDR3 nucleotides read TGCGCCAGCAGCTTGGTAGAGGCAGCGGTGCTCTACGAGCAGTACTTC. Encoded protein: CASSLVEAAVLYEQYF. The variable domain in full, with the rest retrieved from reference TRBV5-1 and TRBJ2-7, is KAGVTQTPRYLIKTRGQQVTLSCSPISGHRSVSWYQQTPGQGLQFLFEYFSETQRNKGNFPGRFSGRQFSNSRSEMNVSTLELGDSALYLCASSLVEAAVLYEQYFGPGTRLTVT.

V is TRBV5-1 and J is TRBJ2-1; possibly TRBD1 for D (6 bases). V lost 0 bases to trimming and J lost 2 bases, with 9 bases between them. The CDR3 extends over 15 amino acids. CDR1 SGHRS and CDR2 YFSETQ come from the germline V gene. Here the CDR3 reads CASSLEQGAYNEQFF. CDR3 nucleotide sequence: TGCGCCAGCAGCTTGGAACAGGGTGCCTACAATGAGCAGTTCTTC. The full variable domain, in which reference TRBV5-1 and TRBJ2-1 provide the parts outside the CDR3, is KAGVTQTPRYLIKTRGQQVTLSCSPISGHRSVSWYQQTPGQGLQFLFEYFSETQRNKGNFPGRFSGRQFSNSRSEMNVSTLELGDSALYLCASSLEQGAYNEQFFGPGTRLTVL.

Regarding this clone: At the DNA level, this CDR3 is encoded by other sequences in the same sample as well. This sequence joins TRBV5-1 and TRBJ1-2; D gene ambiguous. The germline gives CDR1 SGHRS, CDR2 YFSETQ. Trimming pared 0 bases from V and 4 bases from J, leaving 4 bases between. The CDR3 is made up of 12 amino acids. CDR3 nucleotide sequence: TGCGCCAGCAGCTTGGCCGGCTATGGCTACACCTTC. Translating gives CASSLAGYGYTF.

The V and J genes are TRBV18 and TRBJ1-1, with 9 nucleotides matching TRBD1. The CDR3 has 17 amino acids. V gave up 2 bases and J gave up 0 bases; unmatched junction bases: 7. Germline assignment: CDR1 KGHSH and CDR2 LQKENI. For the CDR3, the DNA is TGTGCCAGCTCACCAGTCCAGGGACAGGGAATGAACACTGAAGCTTTCTTT. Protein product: CASSPVQGQGMNTEAFF.

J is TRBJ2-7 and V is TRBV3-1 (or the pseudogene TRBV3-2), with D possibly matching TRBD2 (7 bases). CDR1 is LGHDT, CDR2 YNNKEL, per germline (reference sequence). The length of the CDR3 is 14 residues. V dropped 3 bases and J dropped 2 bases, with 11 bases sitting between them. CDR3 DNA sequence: TGTGCCAGCAGCCAGCGGGGGACACCCTACGAGCAGTACTTC. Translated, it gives CASSQRGTPYEQYF.

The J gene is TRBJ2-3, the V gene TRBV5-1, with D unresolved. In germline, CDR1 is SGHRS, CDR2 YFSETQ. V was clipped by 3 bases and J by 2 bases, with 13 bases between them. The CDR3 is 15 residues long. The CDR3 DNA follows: TGCGCCAGCAGCTCGGGTCTTACGACCACAGATACGCAGTATTTT. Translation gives CASSSGLTTTDTQYF.

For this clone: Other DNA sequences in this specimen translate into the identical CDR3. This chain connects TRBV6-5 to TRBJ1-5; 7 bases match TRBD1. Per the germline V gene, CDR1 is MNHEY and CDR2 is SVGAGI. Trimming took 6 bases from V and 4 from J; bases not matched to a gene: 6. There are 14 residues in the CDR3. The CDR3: CASRPGTANQPQHF. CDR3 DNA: TGTGCCAGCAGGCCCGGGACAGCAAATCAGCCCCAGCATTTT.

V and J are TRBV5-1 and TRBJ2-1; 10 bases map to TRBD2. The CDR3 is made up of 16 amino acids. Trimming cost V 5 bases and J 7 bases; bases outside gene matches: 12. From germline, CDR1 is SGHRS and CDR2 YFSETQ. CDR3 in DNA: TGCGCCAGCAGTTACCCTGGACTAGCGGTTAAAAATGAGCAGTTCTTC. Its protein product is CASSYPGLAVKNEQFF.

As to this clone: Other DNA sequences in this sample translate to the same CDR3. The CDR3 DNA sequence: TGTGCCAGTAGTATTTCGGGAGAGACCCAGTACTTC. Translation gives CASSISGETQYF. V is TRBV19 and J is TRBJ2-5; D is unclear. There are 12 residues in the CDR3. Trimming pared 3 bases from V and 4 bases from J, leaving 6 bases between. Germline V lookup: CDR1 LNHDA, CDR2 SQIVND (reference sequence).

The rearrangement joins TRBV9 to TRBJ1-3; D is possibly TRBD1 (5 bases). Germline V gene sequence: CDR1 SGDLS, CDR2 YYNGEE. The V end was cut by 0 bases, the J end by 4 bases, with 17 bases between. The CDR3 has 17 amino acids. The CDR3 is CASSVAALGGAGNTIYF. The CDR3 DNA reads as TGTGCCAGCAGCGTAGCCGCCCTGGGGGGAGCGGGAAACACCATATATTTT.

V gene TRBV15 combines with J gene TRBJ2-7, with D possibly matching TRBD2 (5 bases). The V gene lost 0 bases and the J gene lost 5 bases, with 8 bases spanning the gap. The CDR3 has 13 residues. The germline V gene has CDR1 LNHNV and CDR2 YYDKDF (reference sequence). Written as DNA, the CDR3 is TGTGCCACCAGCAGAGATCCCGGGAACGAGCAGTACTTC. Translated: CATSRDPGNEQYF.

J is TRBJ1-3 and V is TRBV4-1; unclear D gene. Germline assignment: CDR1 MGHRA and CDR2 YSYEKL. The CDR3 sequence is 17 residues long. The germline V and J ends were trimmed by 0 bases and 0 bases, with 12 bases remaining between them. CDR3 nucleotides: TGCGCCAGCAGCCAAGATCCGGTTGTGTACTCTGGAAACACCATATATTTT. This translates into CASSQDPVVYSGNTIYF.

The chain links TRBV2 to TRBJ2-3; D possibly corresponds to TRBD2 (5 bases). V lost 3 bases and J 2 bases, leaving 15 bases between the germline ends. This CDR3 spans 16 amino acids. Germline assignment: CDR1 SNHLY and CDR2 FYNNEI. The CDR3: CASSERGWRNTDTQYF. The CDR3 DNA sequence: TGTGCCAGCAGTGAGAGAGGATGGAGGAACACAGATACGCAGTATTTT.

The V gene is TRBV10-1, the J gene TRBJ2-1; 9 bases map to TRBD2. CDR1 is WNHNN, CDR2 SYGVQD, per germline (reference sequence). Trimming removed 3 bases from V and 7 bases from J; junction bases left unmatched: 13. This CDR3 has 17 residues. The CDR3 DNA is TGCGCCAGCAGTGATAGGGACGGAGCGGGGGGCCTTAATGAGCAGTTCTTC. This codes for CASSDRDGAGGLNEQFF.

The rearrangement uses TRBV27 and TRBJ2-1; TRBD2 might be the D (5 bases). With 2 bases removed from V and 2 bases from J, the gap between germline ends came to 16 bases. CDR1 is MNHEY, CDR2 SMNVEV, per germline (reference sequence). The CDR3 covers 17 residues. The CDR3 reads CASSLGTLVSTYNEQFF. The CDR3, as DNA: TGTGCCAGCAGTTTAGGAACACTAGTCAGCACCTACAATGAGCAGTTCTTC.

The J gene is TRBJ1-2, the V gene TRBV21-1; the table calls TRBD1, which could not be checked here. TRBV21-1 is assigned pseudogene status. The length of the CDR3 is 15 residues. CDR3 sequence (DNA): TGTGCCACGGGGGGGACAGGGGTCGGGAACTATGGCTACACCTTC. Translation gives CATGGTGVGNYGYTF.

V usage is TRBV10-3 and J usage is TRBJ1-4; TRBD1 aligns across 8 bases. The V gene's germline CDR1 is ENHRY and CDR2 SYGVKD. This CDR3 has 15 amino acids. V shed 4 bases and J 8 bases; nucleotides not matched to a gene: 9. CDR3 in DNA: TGTGCCATCAGTGGAGGTGGACAGGGAGCCGAAAAACTGTTTTTT. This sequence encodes CAISGGGQGAEKLFF.

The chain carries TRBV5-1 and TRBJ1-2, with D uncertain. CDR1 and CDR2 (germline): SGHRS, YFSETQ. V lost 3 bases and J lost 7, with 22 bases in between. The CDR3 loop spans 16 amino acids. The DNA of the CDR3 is TGCGCCAGCAGCTCAAAGGGCAATCAACTAGAAAGTGGCTACACCTTC. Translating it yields CASSSKGNQLESGYTF.